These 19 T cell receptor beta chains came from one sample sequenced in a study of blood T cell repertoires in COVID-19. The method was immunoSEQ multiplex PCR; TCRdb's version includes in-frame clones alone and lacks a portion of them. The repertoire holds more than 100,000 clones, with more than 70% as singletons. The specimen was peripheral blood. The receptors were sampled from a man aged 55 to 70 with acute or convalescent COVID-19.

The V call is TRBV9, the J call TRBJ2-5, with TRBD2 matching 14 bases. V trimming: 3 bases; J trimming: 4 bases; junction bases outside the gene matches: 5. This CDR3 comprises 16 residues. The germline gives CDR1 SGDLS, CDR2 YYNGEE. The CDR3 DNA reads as TGTGCCAGCAGCGGGGGACTAGCGGGAGCTGGAGAGACCCAGTACTTC. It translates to CASSGGLAGAGETQYF. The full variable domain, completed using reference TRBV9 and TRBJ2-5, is DSGVTQTPKHLITATGQRVTLRCSPRSGDLSVYWYQQSLDQGLQFLIQYYNGEERAKGNILERFSAQQFPDLHSELNLSSLELGDSALYFCASSGGLAGAGETQYFGPGTRLLVL.

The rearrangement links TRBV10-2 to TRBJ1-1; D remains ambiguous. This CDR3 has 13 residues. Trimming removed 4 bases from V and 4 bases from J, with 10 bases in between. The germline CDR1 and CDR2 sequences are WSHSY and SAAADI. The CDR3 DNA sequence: TGCGCCAGCAGTGTCGGGGAGGTCACTGAAGCTTTCTTT. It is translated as CASSVGEVTEAFF.

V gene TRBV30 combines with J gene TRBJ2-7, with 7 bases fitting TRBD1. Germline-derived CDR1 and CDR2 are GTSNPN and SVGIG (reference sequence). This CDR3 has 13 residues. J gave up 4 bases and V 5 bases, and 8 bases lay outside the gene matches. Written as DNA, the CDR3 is TGTGCCTGGGACAGGGCCGATGTGTACGAGCAGTACTTC. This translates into CAWDRADVYEQYF.

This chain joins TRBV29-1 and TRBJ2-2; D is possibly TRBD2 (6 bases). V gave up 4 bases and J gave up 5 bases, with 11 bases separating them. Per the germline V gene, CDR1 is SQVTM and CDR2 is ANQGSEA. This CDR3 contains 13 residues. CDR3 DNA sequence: TGCAGCGTTGCGAACGGGGGTACCGGGGAGCTGTTTTTT. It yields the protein CSVANGGTGELFF.

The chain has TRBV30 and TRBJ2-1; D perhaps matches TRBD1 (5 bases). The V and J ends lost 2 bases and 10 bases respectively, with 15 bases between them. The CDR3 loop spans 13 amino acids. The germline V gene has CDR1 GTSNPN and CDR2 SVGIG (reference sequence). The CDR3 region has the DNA TGTGCCTGGAGTACCGGACACCTCGGGGAGCAGTTCTTC. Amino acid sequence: CAWSTGHLGEQFF.

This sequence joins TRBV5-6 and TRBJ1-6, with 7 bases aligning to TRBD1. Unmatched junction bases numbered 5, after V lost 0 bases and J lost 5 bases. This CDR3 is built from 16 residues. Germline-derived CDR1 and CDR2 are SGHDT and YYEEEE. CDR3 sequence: CASSLGQGRNNSPLHF. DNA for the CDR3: TGTGCCAGCAGCTTGGGACAGGGAAGAAATAATTCACCCCTCCACTTT.

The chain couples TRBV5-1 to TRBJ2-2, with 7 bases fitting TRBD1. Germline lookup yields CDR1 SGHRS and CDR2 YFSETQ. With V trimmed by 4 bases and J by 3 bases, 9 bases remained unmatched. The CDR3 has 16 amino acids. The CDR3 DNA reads TGCGCCAGCAGCCAAAGACAGGGTATGCACACCGGGGAGCTGTTTTTT. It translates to CASSQRQGMHTGELFF.

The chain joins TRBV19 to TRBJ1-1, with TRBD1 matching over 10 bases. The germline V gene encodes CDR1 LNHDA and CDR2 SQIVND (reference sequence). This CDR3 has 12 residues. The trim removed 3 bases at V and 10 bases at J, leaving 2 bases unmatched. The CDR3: CASSMRDRGAFF. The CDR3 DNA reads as TGTGCCAGTAGTATGCGGGACAGGGGAGCTTTCTTT.

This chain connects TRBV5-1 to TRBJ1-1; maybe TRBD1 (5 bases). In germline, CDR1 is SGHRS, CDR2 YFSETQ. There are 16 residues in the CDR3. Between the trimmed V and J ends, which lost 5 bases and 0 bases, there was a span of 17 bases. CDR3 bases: TGCGCCAGCAGTTATGGAGGGGCAGGGATGAACACTGAAGCTTTCTTT. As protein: CASSYGGAGMNTEAFF. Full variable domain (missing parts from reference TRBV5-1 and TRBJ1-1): KAGVTQTPRYLIKTRGQQVTLSCSPISGHRSVSWYQQTPGQGLQFLFEYFSETQRNKGNFPGRFSGRQFSNSRSEMNVSTLELGDSALYLCASSYGGAGMNTEAFFGQGTRLTVV.

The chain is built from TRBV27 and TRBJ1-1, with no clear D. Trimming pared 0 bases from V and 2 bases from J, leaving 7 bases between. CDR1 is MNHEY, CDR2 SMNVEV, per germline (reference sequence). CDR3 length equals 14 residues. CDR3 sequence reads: CASSLSPDNTEAFF. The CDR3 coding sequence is TGTGCCAGCAGTTTATCCCCAGATAACACTGAAGCTTTCTTT.

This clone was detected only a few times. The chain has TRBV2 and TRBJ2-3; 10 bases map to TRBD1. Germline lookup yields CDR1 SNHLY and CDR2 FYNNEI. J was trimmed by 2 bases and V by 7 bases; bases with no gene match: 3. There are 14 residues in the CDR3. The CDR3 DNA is TGTGCCAGCACCGGGACAGGGGTCACAGATACGCAGTATTTT. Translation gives CASTGTGVTDTQYF.

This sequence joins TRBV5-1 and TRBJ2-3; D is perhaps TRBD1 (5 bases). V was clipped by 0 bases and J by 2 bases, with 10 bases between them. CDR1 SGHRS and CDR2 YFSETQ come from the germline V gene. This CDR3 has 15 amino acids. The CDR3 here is CASSLDGAYTDTQYF. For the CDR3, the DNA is TGCGCCAGCAGCTTGGATGGGGCCTACACAGATACGCAGTATTTT.

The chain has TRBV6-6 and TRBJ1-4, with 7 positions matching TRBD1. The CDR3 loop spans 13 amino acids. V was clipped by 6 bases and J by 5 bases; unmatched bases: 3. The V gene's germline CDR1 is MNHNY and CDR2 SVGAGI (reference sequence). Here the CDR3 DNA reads TGTGCCAGCAGCGAACAGGGGAATGAAAAACTGTTTTTT. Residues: CASSEQGNEKLFF.

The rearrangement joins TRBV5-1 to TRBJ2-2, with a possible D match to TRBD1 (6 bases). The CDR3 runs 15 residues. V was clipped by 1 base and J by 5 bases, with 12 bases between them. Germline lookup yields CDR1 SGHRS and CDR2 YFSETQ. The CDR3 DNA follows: TGCGCCAGCAGCTTGTATACAGGGCAAACCGGGGAGCTGTTTTTT. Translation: CASSLYTGQTGELFF.

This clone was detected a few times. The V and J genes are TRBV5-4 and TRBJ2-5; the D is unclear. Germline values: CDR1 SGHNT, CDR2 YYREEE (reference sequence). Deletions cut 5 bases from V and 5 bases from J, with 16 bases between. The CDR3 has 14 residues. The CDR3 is CASSSGPQDETQYF. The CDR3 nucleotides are TGTGCCAGCAGTTCAGGCCCGCAGGATGAGACCCAGTACTTC.

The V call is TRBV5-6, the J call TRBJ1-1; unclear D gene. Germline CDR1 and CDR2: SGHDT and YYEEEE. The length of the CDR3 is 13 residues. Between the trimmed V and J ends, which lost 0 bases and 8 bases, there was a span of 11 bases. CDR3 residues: CASSLGLGGEAFF. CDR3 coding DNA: TGTGCCAGCAGCTTGGGGTTGGGAGGAGAAGCTTTCTTT.

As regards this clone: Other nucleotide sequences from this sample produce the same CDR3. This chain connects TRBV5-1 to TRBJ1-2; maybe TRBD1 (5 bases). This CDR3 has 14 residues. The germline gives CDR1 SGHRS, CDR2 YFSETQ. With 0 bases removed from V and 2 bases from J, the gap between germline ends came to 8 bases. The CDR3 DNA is TGCGCCAGCAGCTTGGAGGGGCAGAACTATGGCTACACCTTC. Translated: CASSLEGQNYGYTF.

The CDR3 reads CASSSRTGFGYTF. CDR3 in DNA: TGTGCCAGCAGTTCGAGGACAGGGTTTGGCTACACCTTC. V is TRBV12-3 or TRBV12-4 and J is TRBJ1-2; 8 nucleotides match TRBD1. The CDR3 spans 13 residues. The V segment lost 4 bases and the J segment 7 bases; nucleotides outside the gene matches: 5.

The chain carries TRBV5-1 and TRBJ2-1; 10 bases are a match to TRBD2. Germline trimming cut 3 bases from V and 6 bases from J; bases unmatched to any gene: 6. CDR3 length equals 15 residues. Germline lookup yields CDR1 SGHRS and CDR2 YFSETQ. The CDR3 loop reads CASSSLAGVTNEQFF. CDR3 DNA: TGCGCCAGCAGCTCTCTAGCGGGAGTAACCAATGAGCAGTTCTTC.